This TCR beta chain was sequenced for a study of blood T cell repertoires in COVID-19. Study-wide context: From the United States, Italy and Spain came samples of acute and convalescent COVID-19. T cells, B-cell-depleted T cells, or PBMCs provided the cDNA or gDNA that served as material.

The CDR3 is 18 residues long. Germline V gene lookup returns CDR1 LGHNT and CDR2 FRNRAP. V shed 7 bases and J 1 base; nucleotides not matched to a gene: 16. Methods used by the authors: How many nucleated cells were present was estimated from reference gene primer amplification. Sequenced by immunoSEQ multiplex PCR; TCRdb stores in-frame clones only, minus some. D and trimming come from the DNA, and the V and J calls and clone size come from that table. The sample holds fewer than 65,000 clones, 75% to 90% seen once. Material for sequencing was peripheral blood. The clonotype comes from a human donor with acute or convalescent COVID-19. The donor label of this sample is uncertain. V gene TRBV12-5 combines with J gene TRBJ2-3, with 8 bases that match TRBD2. CDR3 nucleotides: TGTGCTAGTGCTCCGGGAACGCGGGGGGCCTCTCGCACAGATACGCAGTATTTT. Its protein is CASAPGTRGASRTDTQYF.